Listed below are T cell receptor beta chains from one sample, sequenced in a study of brain T cells in children with intractable seizures. The method was immunoSEQ multiplex PCR; TCRdb's version includes in-frame clones alone and lacks a portion of them. The table lists roughly 69,000 clones, roughly 95% of them singletons. The source material was peripheral blood, sampled at surgery. Source of these receptors: a boy younger than two with focal cortical dysplasia and intractable seizures. Each CDR3 is given with its conserved first and last residue. Fields, in order: D gene, J gene, V gene, clone size, CDR3 DNA, CDR3 protein. A D gene is named only where the DNA matches it firmly. Where a row states a size, it is once, few, many or the class of an expanded clone; other rows omit it.

D: TRBD2; J: TRBJ2-2; V: TRBV24-1; size: NA; DNA: TGTGCCACCAGTGATTTCGGACTAGCGGGGAACACCGGGGAGCTGTTTTTT; CDR3: CATSDFGLAGNTGELFF
D: NA; J: TRBJ2-1; V: TRBV12-3/TRBV12-4; size: NA; DNA: TGTGCCAGCAACGACAACGATGAGCAGTTCTTC; CDR3: CASNDNDEQFF
D: NA; J: TRBJ2-1; V: TRBV6-5; size: NA; DNA: TGCGCGATTGAAGACAGGAGCTCCTACAATGAGCAGTTCTTC; CDR3: CAIEDRSSYNEQFF
D: NA; J: TRBJ1-4; V: TRBV7-2; size: NA; DNA: TGTGCCAGCAGCCTCTTACAGGGTACTAATGAAAAACTGTTTTTT; CDR3: CASSLLQGTNEKLFF
D: NA; J: TRBJ1-4; V: TRBV7-9; size: NA; DNA: TGTGCCAGCAGCCAGGGGATTGCTAATGAAAAACTGTTTTTT; CDR3: CASSQGIANEKLFF
D: NA; J: TRBJ1-2; V: TRBV19; size: NA; DNA: TGTGCCAGTAGTGTCCGGGCGGGGGAGAACTATGGCTACACCTTC; CDR3: CASSVRAGENYGYTF
D: TRBD1; J: TRBJ2-7; V: TRBV10-3; size: NA; DNA: TGTGCCATCAGTGCAACTGGACAGGGTCTCTACGAGCAGTACTTC; CDR3: CAISATGQGLYEQYF
D: TRBD1; J: TRBJ1-2; V: TRBV5-1; size: NA; DNA: TGCGCCAGCAGCTTGGAAAGGGGGACAGCCTATGGCTACACCTTC; CDR3: CASSLERGTAYGYTF
D: NA; J: TRBJ1-1; V: TRBV15; size: NA; DNA: TGTGCCACCAGCAGAGTCGGGGTAGATGCTTTCTTT; CDR3: CATSRVGVDAFF
D: NA; J: TRBJ1-1; V: TRBV29-1; size: NA; DNA: TGCAGCGTTGGCGGCAGAAGGGACACTGAAGCTTTCTTT; CDR3: CSVGGRRDTEAFF
D: TRBD1; J: TRBJ1-2; V: TRBV7-9; size: NA; DNA: TGTGCCAGCAGCTTCCACCCCGGGACAGGGGGCAGGGAGGGTGGCTACACCTTC; CDR3: CASSFHPGTGGREGGYTF
D: NA; J: TRBJ2-2; V: TRBV7-3; size: NA; DNA: TGTGCCAGCAGCTTAACGGACCAGGGAAACCATAATCCCAACACCGGGGAGCTGTTTTTT; CDR3: CASSLTDQGNHNPNTGELFF
D: NA; J: TRBJ1-2; V: TRBV15; size: NA; DNA: TGTGCCACCAGCAGAGGAAGGGCCCGCACCGTAAGCTACACCTTC; CDR3: CATSRGRARTVSYTF
D: NA; J: TRBJ2-3; V: TRBV15; size: NA; DNA: TGTGCCACCAGCATGGGAGTGGCGGCGAGCACAGATACGCAGTATTTT; CDR3: CATSMGVAASTDTQYF
D: NA; J: TRBJ1-1; V: TRBV18; size: NA; DNA: TGTGCCAGCTCACCGACAGGAAACACTGAAGCTTTCTTT; CDR3: CASSPTGNTEAFF
D: NA; J: TRBJ2-7; V: TRBV20-1; size: NA; DNA: TGCAGTGCCGACTACTACGAGCAGTACTTC; CDR3: CSADYYEQYF
D: TRBD1; J: TRBJ1-2; V: TRBV10-3; size: NA; DNA: TGTGCCATCAATGACAGGGAGGACTATGGCTACACCTTC; CDR3: CAINDREDYGYTF
D: NA; J: TRBJ1-2; V: TRBV7-9; size: NA; DNA: TGTGCCAGCAGCTTAACGACAGGAAAGGACTATGGCTACACCTTC; CDR3: CASSLTTGKDYGYTF
D: TRBD1; J: TRBJ2-4; V: TRBV12-5; size: NA; DNA: TGTGCTAGTGGTTTGGTAGGAGGAGAGGGGACAGGGTATAACCTAGCCAAAAACATTCAGTACTTC; CDR3: CASGLVGGEGTGYNLAKNIQYF
D: NA; J: TRBJ2-7; V: TRBV6-2/TRBV6-3; size: NA; DNA: TGTGCCAGCAGCCTAGCTGGGGAGCAGTACTTC; CDR3: CASSLAGEQYF
D: NA; J: TRBJ1-3; V: TRBV7-9; size: NA; DNA: TGTGCCAGCAGCGCCGAGCTGGGCACCATATATTTT; CDR3: CASSAELGTIYF
D: TRBD1; J: TRBJ1-6; V: TRBV5-1; size: NA; DNA: TGCGCCAGCAGCGCCGGGACAGGAAATTCACCCCTCCACTTT; CDR3: CASSAGTGNSPLHF
D: NA; J: TRBJ1-2; V: TRBV5-1; size: NA; DNA: TGCGCCAGCAGCAACCGGGACACCGGCTACACCTTC; CDR3: CASSNRDTGYTF
D: TRBD1; J: TRBJ2-2; V: TRBV7-8; size: NA; DNA: TGTGCCACTACCCTGGACAGGGTAAACACCGGGGAGCTGTTTTTT; CDR3: CATTLDRVNTGELFF
D: NA; J: TRBJ2-7; V: TRBV6-5; size: NA; DNA: TGTGCCAGCAGTTACGACTCGGCGTCGCCTGGGTACGAGCAGTACTTC; CDR3: CASSYDSASPGYEQYF
D: NA; J: TRBJ2-3; V: TRBV7-2; size: NA; DNA: TGTGCCAGCAGCTTAAATGGGTTGAGCACAGATACGCAGTATTTT; CDR3: CASSLNGLSTDTQYF
D: NA; J: TRBJ2-5; V: TRBV12-3/TRBV12-4; size: NA; DNA: TGTGCCAGCAGTATTTGGGTGGAGACCCAGTACTTC; CDR3: CASSIWVETQYF
D: TRBD1; J: TRBJ1-5; V: TRBV2; size: NA; DNA: TGTGCCAGCAGTGATTTTATCGGGACAGGGGACCGTCCCCAGCATTTT; CDR3: CASSDFIGTGDRPQHF
D: TRBD2; J: TRBJ2-3; V: TRBV4-1; size: NA; DNA: TGCGCCAGCAGCGACCCTGGGACTAGCGGGGGGACAGATACGCAGTATTTT; CDR3: CASSDPGTSGGTDTQYF
D: TRBD2; J: TRBJ2-7; V: TRBV7-2; size: NA; DNA: TGTGCCAGCAGCTTAAGATGGGGGGGGTTCAACTACGAGCAGTACTTC; CDR3: CASSLRWGGFNYEQYF
D: TRBD1; J: TRBJ1-1; V: TRBV20-1; size: NA; DNA: TGCAGTGCTAGTGGGACAGGGGAAGGGACCACTGAAGCTTTCTTT; CDR3: CSASGTGEGTTEAFF
D: NA; J: TRBJ1-1; V: TRBV6-5; size: NA; DNA: TGTGCCAGCAGTTACTCGGCTACAGGCCGGGGAGCTTTCTTT; CDR3: CASSYSATGRGAFF
D: NA; J: TRBJ1-2; V: TRBV19; size: NA; DNA: TGTGCCAGTAGTATTATCGTCAGCGATAACTATGGCTACACCTTC; CDR3: CASSIIVSDNYGYTF
D: NA; J: TRBJ2-1; V: TRBV4-3; size: NA; DNA: TGCGCCAGCAGCAGAGGAGGGCGCAATGAGCAGTTCTTC; CDR3: CASSRGGRNEQFF
D: NA; J: TRBJ1-5; V: TRBV27; size: NA; DNA: TGTGCCAGCAGTTTATCGCCAGGGTGGGGGCCCCAGCATTTT; CDR3: CASSLSPGWGPQHF
D: NA; J: TRBJ2-3; V: TRBV3-1/TRBV3-2; size: once; DNA: TGTGCCAGCAGCCAAGATTTGCCGGATACGCAGTATTTT; CDR3: CASSQDLPDTQYF
D: TRBD2; J: TRBJ2-3; V: TRBV9; size: NA; DNA: TGTGCCAGCAGCGTAGGCGGGAGTACAGATACGCAGTATTTT; CDR3: CASSVGGSTDTQYF
D: NA; J: TRBJ1-1; V: TRBV5-1; size: NA; DNA: TGCGCCAGCAGCTACAGGTTGAACACTGAAGCTTTCTTT; CDR3: CASSYRLNTEAFF
D: NA; J: TRBJ2-1; V: TRBV7-9; size: NA; DNA: TGTGCCAGCAGCTTAGCCGGGTCGGATGAGCAGTTCTTC; CDR3: CASSLAGSDEQFF
D: TRBD2; J: TRBJ2-7; V: TRBV11-2; size: NA; DNA: TGTGCCAGCAGCACTTTAGAGGTGCGGGAGACGAGTGAGCAGTACTTC; CDR3: CASSTLEVRETSEQYF
D: NA; J: TRBJ1-1; V: TRBV7-9; size: NA; DNA: TGTGCCAGCAGCGCCGGACGGGACACTGAAGCTTTCTTT; CDR3: CASSAGRDTEAFF
D: NA; J: TRBJ2-7; V: TRBV4-2; size: NA; DNA: TGTGCCAGCAGCCTTAGCGGTTCCTACGAGCAGTACTTC; CDR3: CASSLSGSYEQYF